This TCR beta chain comes out of a study of regulatory T cells in long-lasting Graves disease. Study results and limitations: Persistent Graves' patients had lower TCR diversity than newly diagnosed ones. Persistent disease was associated with favored TRBV28 usage and with favored use of TRBJ1-2 and TRBJ2-5.

Investigators prepared the TCR beta libraries by applying iRepertoire HTBI primers and Arm-PCR of CDR3 regions. TCRdb re-called the multiplex PCR reads through MiXCR, storing one row per CDR3 protein. The sample carries some 370,000 distinct CDR3 sequences, about 10% recorded once. Germline V gene data show CDR1 as SGHAT and CDR2 as FQDESV (reference sequence). This CDR3 has 16 residues. Trimming left V 3 bases short and J 1 base short, with 14 bases between. As concerns this clonotype: Antigen: not known. A much larger clone lies a single base off, so this may be a read error.

The time point: newly diagnosed GD, antithyroid drugs for less than 3 months. The TCR library was prepared using RNA isolated from PBMCs. As collected, the peripheral blood samples measured roughly 8.6 milliliters each and went into EDTA tubes. These same records also appear under a second study, on T cells in Graves' hyperthyroidism and ophthalmopathy. That report adds: The study left out patients who had uncontrolled infection, other autoimmune disease, pregnancy or lactation.

Here the sequenced sample was peripheral blood mononuclear cells (PBMCs), taken at new diagnosis, from a patient treated with antithyroid drugs. The TCR sequence derives from a woman in her late teens or twenties with Graves disease. The V and J genes are TRBV11-1 and TRBJ2-3, with D hard to call. This CDR3 is CASSLQRLSGTDTQYF. CDR3 bases: TGTGCCAGCAGCTTGCAACGGCTATCTGGCACAGATACGCAGTATTTT. Using reference TRBV11-1 and TRBJ2-3 for the parts outside the CDR3, the full variable domain is EAEVAQSPRYKITEKSQAVAFWCDPISGHATLYWYRQILGQGPELLVQFQDESVVDDSQLPKDRFSAERLKGVDSTLKIQPAELGDSAMYLCASSLQRLSGTDTQYFGPGTRLTVL.